This passage covers 3 T cell receptor beta chains from one sample sequenced in a study of OX40 agonist ivuxolimab in advanced cancers. Sequencing was performed with immunoSEQ multiplex PCR; in TCRdb, only in-frame clones are kept and a portion is missing. This sample yields approximately 65,000 clones, of which 70% to 90% are seen a single time; roughly 4.2% belongs to the top ten. The sample in question was CD4+ or CD8+ T cells sorted from blood, obtained in a trial of the OX40 agonist ivuxolimab. The receptors shown here come from an adult with an advanced solid tumor such as melanoma, head and neck, liver or kidney cancer.

In this sample, this clone turned up a few times. The DNA for the CDR3 is TGTGCCAGCACCGTTACCGGGACGAACACCGGGGAGCTGTTTTTT. Residues: CASTVTGTNTGELFF. This chain links TRBV7-3 with TRBJ2-2; a weak D match, TRBD2 (5 bases). The germline CDR1 and CDR2 sequences are SGHTA and FQGTGA. This CDR3 contains 15 residues. The V end was cut by 7 bases, the J end by 0 bases, with 12 bases between.

This sequence joins TRBV11-3 and TRBJ2-4; 9 nucleotides match TRBD1. V lost 7 bases to trimming and J lost 6 bases; unmatched junction nucleotides: 7. In germline, CDR1 is SGHNT, CDR2 YENEEA. The CDR3 is 14 amino acids. This chain's CDR3 is CASTWGTGPNIQYF. The CDR3 region has the DNA TGTGCCAGCACGTGGGGGACAGGGCCAAACATTCAGTACTTC.

The chain uses TRBV6-5 and TRBJ1-3; D is unresolved. The germline CDR1 and CDR2 sequences are MNHEY and SVGAGI. This CDR3 contains 15 residues. Trimming took off 7 bases at V and 0 bases at J, with 13 bases between the two ends. The CDR3 DNA reads TGTGCCAGCATTCAAACCGGGCTCTCTGGAAACACCATATATTTT. It is translated as CASIQTGLSGNTIYF.